This TCR beta chain is drawn from a study of blood T cell repertoires in COVID-19. Overall study context: Spain, Italy and the United States supplied samples that represented acute and convalescent COVID-19. T cells, B-cell-depleted T cells, or PBMCs supplied cDNA or gDNA.

CDR1 and CDR2 (germline): SGHTA, FQGTGA. Trimming cost V 0 bases and J 7 bases; bases outside gene matches: 7. This CDR3 is built from 16 residues. In the source study's methods: Estimated nucleated cell counts came from reference gene primer amplification. The assay was immunoSEQ multiplex PCR, and TCRdb's table has in-frame clones only and misses some. V, J and clone size reflect that table, while D and trimming were determined from the DNA. The table records about 120,000 clones, around 89% of them present only once. This clone was found once. V is TRBV7-3 and J is TRBJ2-1; 9 bases align to TRBD1. Sequenced input: peripheral blood. The source of this sequence is a woman aged 50 to 60 with acute or convalescent COVID-19. CDR3 region: CASSLTSGTGSNEQFF. The CDR3 nucleotides read TGTGCCAGCAGCTTAACAAGCGGGACAGGGTCAAATGAGCAGTTCTTC.